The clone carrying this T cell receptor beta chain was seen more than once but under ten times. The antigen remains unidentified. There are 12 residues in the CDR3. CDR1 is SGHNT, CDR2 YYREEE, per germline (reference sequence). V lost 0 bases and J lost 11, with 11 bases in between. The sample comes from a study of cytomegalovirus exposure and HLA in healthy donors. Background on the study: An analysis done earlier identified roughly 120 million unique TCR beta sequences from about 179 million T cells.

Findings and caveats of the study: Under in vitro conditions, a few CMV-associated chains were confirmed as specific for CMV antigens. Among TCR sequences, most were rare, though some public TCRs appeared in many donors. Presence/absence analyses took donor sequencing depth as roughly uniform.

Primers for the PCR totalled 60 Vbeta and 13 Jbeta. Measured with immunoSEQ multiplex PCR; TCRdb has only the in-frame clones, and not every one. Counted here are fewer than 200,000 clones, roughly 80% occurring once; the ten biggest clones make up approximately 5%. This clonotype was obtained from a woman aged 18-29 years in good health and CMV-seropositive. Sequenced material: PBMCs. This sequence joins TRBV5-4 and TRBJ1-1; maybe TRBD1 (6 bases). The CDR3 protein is CASSLGQAGAFF. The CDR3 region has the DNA TGTGCCAGCAGCTTGGGACAGGCCGGGGCTTTCTTT.